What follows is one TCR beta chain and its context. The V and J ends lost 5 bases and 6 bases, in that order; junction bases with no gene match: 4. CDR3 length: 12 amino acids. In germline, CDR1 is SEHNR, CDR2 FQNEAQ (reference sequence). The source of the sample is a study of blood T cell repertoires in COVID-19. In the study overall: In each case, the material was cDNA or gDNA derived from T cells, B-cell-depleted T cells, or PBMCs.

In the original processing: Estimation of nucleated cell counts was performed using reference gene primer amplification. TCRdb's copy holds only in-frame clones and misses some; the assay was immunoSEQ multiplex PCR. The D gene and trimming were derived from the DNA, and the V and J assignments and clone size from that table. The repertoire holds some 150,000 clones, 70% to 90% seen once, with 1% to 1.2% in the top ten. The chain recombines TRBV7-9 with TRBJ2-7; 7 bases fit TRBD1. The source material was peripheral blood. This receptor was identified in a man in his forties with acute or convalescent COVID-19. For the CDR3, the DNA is TGTGCCAGCAGCCCCACAGGGGTCGAGCAGTACTTC. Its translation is CASSPTGVEQYF.